A single sample gave rise to the 25 T cell receptor beta chains below, sequenced in a study of cytomegalovirus exposure and HLA in healthy donors. Use of 60 Vbeta and 13 Jbeta primers characterized the PCR. The protocol was immunoSEQ multiplex PCR, while the TCRdb copy is restricted to in-frame clones and leaves out a portion. The sample includes about 240,000 clones, approximately 80% of them seen just once. Sequenced sample: PBMCs. The receptors here all came from a woman in her fifties or sixties in good health and CMV-seropositive.

The chain couples TRBV27 to TRBJ2-1; D possibly corresponds to TRBD1 (6 bases). This CDR3 is built from 12 residues. Trimming removed 5 bases at V and 13 bases at J, with 15 bases between. Germline-derived CDR1 and CDR2 are MNHEY and SMNVEV (reference sequence). The CDR3 here is CASSPRGDRQFF. Here the CDR3 DNA reads TGTGCCAGCAGTCCCAGGGGAGACAGACAGTTCTTC.

The chain couples TRBV30 to TRBJ1-5, with D possibly being TRBD1 (5 bases). CDR3 size: 15 residues. Germline V gives CDR1 GTSNPN, CDR2 SVGIG (reference sequence). V shed 2 bases and J shed 3 bases, with 14 bases lying between them. CDR3 nucleotide sequence: TGTGCCTGGAGTCCTACCGGACACCCCAATCAGCCCCAGCATTTT. It codes for CAWSPTGHPNQPQHF.

The rearrangement uses TRBV27 and TRBJ1-2; D might be TRBD1 (5 bases). Germline V CDR1 and CDR2: MNHEY, SMNVEV (reference sequence). This CDR3 contains 12 residues. Trimming cost V 8 bases and J 8 bases, with 15 bases left between them. CDR3 in amino acids: CASLGGVGGYTF. CDR3 coding DNA: TGTGCCAGCTTAGGAGGGGTCGGCGGCTACACCTTC.

The CDR3 coding sequence is TGCGCCAGCAGCTTGGGTCAGGACCAAGAGACCCAGTACTTC. The encoded protein is CASSLGQDQETQYF. The chain links TRBV5-1 to TRBJ2-5; no clear D gene. V gave up 0 bases and J gave up 0 bases, with 6 bases separating them. CDR3 size: 14 residues. Germline loops: CDR1 SGHRS, CDR2 YFSETQ.

The chain recombines TRBV19 with TRBJ2-1, with 8 bases fitting TRBD2. The CDR3 has 13 amino acids. Trimming at V came to 3 bases and at J to 14 bases, leaving 9 bases not matched to a gene. CDR1 is LNHDA and CDR2 is SQIVND in the germline V gene (reference sequence). DNA of the CDR3: TGTGCCAGTAGTATGACCGGGGGGGAGAAGGAGTTCTTC. Protein sequence: CASSMTGGEKEFF.

The chain combines TRBV15 with TRBJ2-1; 9 bases map to TRBD2. The CDR3 has 15 amino acids. Germline V CDR1 and CDR2: LNHNV, YYDKDF (reference sequence). After removal of 3 bases from V and 7 bases from J, the junction contained 7 bases not matched to a gene. The CDR3 region has the DNA TGTGCCACCAGCAGCTTAGCGGGAGTATTGAATGAGCAGTTCTTC. Amino acid sequence: CATSSLAGVLNEQFF.

The chain is built from TRBV21-1 and TRBJ1-1. TRBV21-1 is a known pseudogene. The CDR3 extends over 12 amino acids. The CDR3 sequence: CASSSQTFEAFF. The CDR3 DNA reads TGTGCCAGCAGCAGTCAGACTTTTGAAGCTTTCTTT.

This chain links TRBV6-4 with TRBJ1-1; D is perhaps TRBD1 (5 bases). V was cut by 2 bases and J by 4 bases, with 11 bases left in between. The CDR3 runs to 14 residues. Looked up from germline, CDR1 is MRHNA and CDR2 is SNTAGT. DNA for the CDR3: TGTGCCAGCAGTGACCCCACAGGAGTCACTGAAGCTTTCTTT. This gives the protein CASSDPTGVTEAFF.

The CDR3 loop reads CASSLDRGHSQPQHF. CDR3 bases: TGTGCCAGCAGCTTAGACAGGGGGCATAGTCAGCCCCAGCATTTT. V usage is TRBV7-9 and J usage is TRBJ1-5; 9 bases agree with TRBD1. This CDR3 has 15 residues. V lost 1 base to trimming and J lost 6 bases; unmatched junction nucleotides: 4. From germline, CDR1 is SEHNR and CDR2 FQNEAQ (reference sequence).

Only a few counts were recorded for this clone. The chain has TRBV27 and TRBJ1-1; 8 bases agree with TRBD1. Germline V gene lookup returns CDR1 MNHEY and CDR2 SMNVEV (reference sequence). The CDR3 has 13 amino acids. Trimming removed 6 bases from V and 4 bases from J; junction bases left unmatched: 4. The CDR3 nucleotides are TGTGCCAGCAGGCTCAGGGGGCTCACTGAAGCTTTCTTT. As protein: CASRLRGLTEAFF.

The rearrangement links TRBV6-5 to TRBJ2-5, with D unresolved. Looked up from germline, CDR1 is MNHEY and CDR2 is SVGAGI. The CDR3 contains 11 residues. The V end was cut by 2 bases, the J end by 5 bases, with 3 bases between. The CDR3: CASSYRETQYF. The CDR3 DNA sequence: TGTGCCAGCAGTTACCGGGAGACCCAGTACTTC.

This clone has only a few counts. The V gene is TRBV6-6, the J gene TRBJ1-5, with 8 bases aligning to TRBD1. Germline loops: CDR1 MNHNY, CDR2 SVGAGI (reference sequence). The ends lost 10 bases at V and 0 bases at J; junction bases unmatched: 8. This CDR3 spans 15 amino acids. The CDR3 spells CATRDRRYSNQPQHF. The CDR3 DNA reads TGTGCCACCAGGGACAGGCGGTATAGCAATCAGCCCCAGCATTTT.

The chain uses TRBV18 and TRBJ2-7; a weak D match, TRBD1 (7 bases). The CDR3 consists of 14 residues. The V gene's germline CDR1 is KGHSH and CDR2 LQKENI. Deletions cut 3 bases from V and 1 base from J, with 10 bases between. This CDR3 is CASSPTGRSYEQYF. The CDR3, as DNA: TGTGCCAGCTCACCGACAGGGAGGTCCTACGAGCAGTACTTC. Full variable domain (missing parts from reference TRBV18 and TRBJ2-7): NAGVMQNPRHLVRRRGQEARLRCSPMKGHSHVYWYRQLPEEGLKFMVYLQKENIIDESGMPKERFSAEFPKEGPSILRIQQVVRGDSAAYFCASSPTGRSYEQYFGPGTRLTVT.

The V gene is TRBV27, the J gene TRBJ2-5; 10 nucleotides agree with TRBD2. The ends lost 10 bases at V and 1 base at J; junction bases unmatched: 15. The CDR3 length is 17 residues. From germline, CDR1 is MNHEY and CDR2 SMNVEV (reference sequence). The CDR3 nucleotides are TGTGCCACCAGACCTAGCGGGAGCCATACCCCCCAAGAGACCCAGTACTTC. Residues: CATRPSGSHTPQETQYF.

The V call is TRBV9, the J call TRBJ2-3; 8 positions agree with TRBD2. In germline, CDR1 is SGDLS, CDR2 YYNGEE. The CDR3 is 17 residues long. The ends lost 2 bases at V and 0 bases at J; junction bases unmatched: 8. The CDR3 DNA sequence: TGTGCCAGCAGCGTCCCTAGAGCGGGGGTAAGCACAGATACGCAGTATTTT. Translated, it gives CASSVPRAGVSTDTQYF.

V is TRBV9 and J is TRBJ2-2; D gene ambiguous. Trimming pared 0 bases from V and 7 bases from J, leaving 4 bases between. Per germline, CDR1 SGDLS and CDR2 YYNGEE. The length of the CDR3 is 12 residues. The CDR3 sequence is CASSVVVGELFF. CDR3 in DNA: TGTGCCAGCAGCGTAGTAGTCGGGGAGCTGTTTTTT.

J is TRBJ2-2 and V is TRBV7-3; no clear D. Germline CDR1 SGHTA, CDR2 FQGTGA. Trimming pared 3 bases from V and 6 bases from J, leaving 11 bases between. CDR3 length: 14 amino acids. The CDR3 protein is CASSFQTGSGELFF. The CDR3 DNA reads TGTGCCAGCAGCTTTCAGACTGGATCCGGGGAGCTGTTTTTT.

This clone occurred a few times. The chain employs TRBV6-5 and TRBJ1-5, with D possibly TRBD1 on 6 matching bases. V gave up 6 bases and J gave up 7 bases, with 13 bases separating them. The germline CDR1 and CDR2 sequences are MNHEY and SVGAGI. This CDR3 has 13 amino acids. CDR3 nucleotides: TGTGCCAGCAGATCCAATGACAGGCAGCCCCAGCATTTT. As protein: CASRSNDRQPQHF.

The chain couples TRBV7-9 to TRBJ1-2, with 8 nucleotides matching TRBD1. Germline lookup yields CDR1 SEHNR and CDR2 FQNEAQ (reference sequence). The V segment lost 2 bases and the J segment 4 bases; nucleotides outside the gene matches: 0. There are 13 residues in the CDR3. The CDR3 reads CASSLTGGYGYTF. As DNA, the CDR3 is TGTGCCAGCAGCTTAACAGGGGGCTATGGCTACACCTTC.

CDR3 sequence: CASRSPTYEQYF. For the CDR3, the DNA is TGTGCCAGTAGATCGCCCACCTACGAGCAGTACTTC. The chain uses TRBV6-5 and TRBJ2-7; unclear D gene. This CDR3 spans 12 amino acids. The V gene's germline CDR1 is MNHEY and CDR2 SVGAGI. Trimming cost V 9 bases and J 2 bases, with 11 bases left between them.

The CDR3 sequence: CASSLGDGRLGVPEAFF. The CDR3 DNA reads TGTGCCAGCAGCTTAGGGGACGGGAGACTAGGGGTTCCTGAAGCTTTCTTT. The chain carries TRBV7-9 and TRBJ1-1; D is possibly TRBD1 (5 bases). The V gene lost 1 base and the J gene lost 6 bases, with 21 bases spanning the gap. Looked up from germline, CDR1 is SEHNR and CDR2 is FQNEAQ (reference sequence). CDR3 size: 17 residues.

V gene TRBV28 combines with J gene TRBJ2-7; no clear D gene. V lost 5 bases, J lost 4 bases, and 18 bases lay in between. Germline V gene data show CDR1 as MDHEN and CDR2 as SYDVKM. The CDR3 totals 15 residues. The CDR3 region is CASSILGSGIYEQYF. For the CDR3, the DNA is TGTGCCAGCAGTATCCTCGGATCGGGTATTTACGAGCAGTACTTC.

The chain has TRBV2 and TRBJ2-1, with 10 bases that match TRBD2. This CDR3 comprises 14 residues. Germline lookup yields CDR1 SNHLY and CDR2 FYNNEI. Trimming at V came to 5 bases and at J to 4 bases, leaving 2 bases not matched to a gene. CDR3 nucleotides: TGTGCCAGCAGTACTAGCGGGGAATACAATGAGCAGTTCTTC. It is translated as CASSTSGEYNEQFF.

The J gene is TRBJ1-2, the V gene TRBV28; 8 positions agree with TRBD1. The CDR3 runs to 14 residues. Trimming at V came to 6 bases and at J to 4 bases, leaving 7 bases not matched to a gene. Germline CDR1 reads MDHEN; CDR2 reads SYDVKM. The DNA for the CDR3 is TGTGCCAGCAGCTGGGGTGACAGGGGCTATGGCTACACCTTC. Translating gives CASSWGDRGYGYTF.

This clone showed up just once. The chain joins TRBV19 to TRBJ2-1; 7 bases line up with TRBD1. Losses at the gene ends were 2 bases for V and 5 bases for J; bases not matched to a gene: 0. Germline CDR1 is LNHDA and CDR2 is SQIVND (reference sequence). The length of the CDR3 is 13 residues. CDR3 sequence reads: CASSIRGHNEQFF. The CDR3, as DNA: TGTGCCAGTAGTATAAGGGGGCACAATGAGCAGTTCTTC.